These 8 T cell receptor beta chains share one sample of origin, sequenced in a study of patients and donors after allogeneic stem cell transplantation. MiXCR, run by TCRdb on the RT-PCR reads, gives a single entry per CDR3 protein. The sample consists of approximately 37,000 distinct CDR3 sequences, more than 30% of them appearing once. The source material was blood, either unsorted or a sorted T cell fraction (not recorded which). The receptors here all came from a human donor who was either an allogeneic HSCT recipient or a stem cell or donor lymphocyte infusion donor (not recorded which). It is not recorded whose cells these are; they may come from a transplant donor.

This clonotype was counted only a few times. This CDR3 reads CASSLSGTQYF. The CDR3, as DNA: TGTGCCAGCAGTTTATCCGGTACGCAGTATTTT. The chain couples TRBV28 to TRBJ2-3; D unresolved. Germline V gene lookup returns CDR1 MDHEN and CDR2 SYDVKM. This CDR3 has 11 residues. The V end lost 1 base, the J end lost 8 bases, and 4 bases lay between the germline ends.

The gene calls are TRBV7-8 and TRBJ1-5; 7 bases agree with TRBD1. The junction had 1 base not matched to a gene; V was cut back by 3 bases and J by 2 bases. Germline V gene data show CDR1 as SGHVS and CDR2 as FQNEAQ. The CDR3 is 14 amino acids. The CDR3 sequence: CASSFTGGNQPQHF. The CDR3 DNA reads as TGTGCCAGCAGCTTTACAGGGGGCAATCAGCCCCAGCATTTT.

The CDR3 here is CASSLAAGNYGYTF. CDR3 nucleotide sequence: TGTGCCAGCAGCTTAGCGGCGGGGAACTATGGCTACACCTTC. The rearrangement joins TRBV7-2 to TRBJ1-2; D is ambiguous. The CDR3 covers 14 residues. V was cut by 0 bases and J by 2 bases, with 7 bases left in between. CDR1 and CDR2 (germline): SGHTA, FQGNSA.

This clonotype came up a few times. The chain recombines TRBV4-3 with TRBJ2-1; D call uncertain. Trimming took off 0 bases at V and 7 bases at J, with 10 bases between the two ends. Germline assignment: CDR1 LGHNA and CDR2 YSLEER. This CDR3 contains 14 residues. The CDR3 region is CASSQDPTPNEQFF. CDR3 nucleotide sequence: TGCGCCAGCAGCCAAGATCCTACCCCAAATGAGCAGTTCTTC.

The rearrangement links TRBV2 to TRBJ2-7, with TRBD2 identical over 8 bases. The CDR3 consists of 14 residues. V shed 4 bases, J shed 6 bases, and the junction held 8 bases outside the gene matches. Germline-derived CDR1 and CDR2 are SNHLY and FYNNEI. CDR3 bases: TGTGCCAGCAGTGGCGGGACTAGAAACTCCGAGCAGTACTTC. Amino acids: CASSGGTRNSEQYF.

V and J are TRBV11-1 and TRBJ2-4; maybe TRBD2 (6 bases). Trimming took 2 bases from V and 0 from J, leaving 11 bases between them. This CDR3 region has 16 residues. Germline-derived CDR1 and CDR2 are SGHAT and FQDESV (reference sequence). Here the CDR3 DNA reads TGTGCCAGCAGCTTATTTAGCGGAGGAGCCAAAAACATTCAGTACTTC. Translation: CASSLFSGGAKNIQYF. Drawing the rest from reference TRBV11-1 and TRBJ2-4, the complete variable domain is EAEVAQSPRYKITEKSQAVAFWCDPISGHATLYWYRQILGQGPELLVQFQDESVVDDSQLPKDRFSAERLKGVDSTLKIQPAELGDSAMYLCASSLFSGGAKNIQYFGAGTRLSVL.

This clonotype occurred a few times. The V gene is TRBV28, the J gene TRBJ1-3; D is uncertain. In germline, CDR1 is MDHEN, CDR2 SYDVKM. The CDR3 loop spans 14 amino acids. The V gene lost 3 bases and the J gene lost 2 bases, with 8 bases spanning the gap. The CDR3 DNA follows: TGTGCCAGCAGTTTTTCGAGTCCTGGAAACACCATATATTTT. Translated, it gives CASSFSSPGNTIYF.

V is TRBV27 and J is TRBJ1-2; a weak D match, TRBD1 (6 bases). Germline CDR1 MNHEY, CDR2 SMNVEV (reference sequence). This CDR3 is built from 14 residues. The V end lost 2 bases, the J end lost 4 bases, and 11 bases lay between the germline ends. As DNA, the CDR3 is TGTGCCAGCAGTTTAACAGGGCTTGGCTATGGCTACACCTTC. Amino acid sequence: CASSLTGLGYGYTF.